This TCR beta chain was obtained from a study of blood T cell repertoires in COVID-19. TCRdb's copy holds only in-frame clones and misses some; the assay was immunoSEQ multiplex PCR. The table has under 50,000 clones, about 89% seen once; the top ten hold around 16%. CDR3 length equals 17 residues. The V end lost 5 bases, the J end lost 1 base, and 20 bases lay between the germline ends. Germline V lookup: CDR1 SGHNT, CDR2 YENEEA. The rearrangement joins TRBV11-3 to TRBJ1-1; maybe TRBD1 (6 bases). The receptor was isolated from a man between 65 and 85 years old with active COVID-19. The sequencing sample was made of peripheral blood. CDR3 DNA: TGTGCCAGCAGCGGACAGACGGCGCCTTGGGGGAACACTGAAGCTTTCTTT. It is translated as CASSGQTAPWGNTEAFF.